This entry is about one T cell receptor beta chain. This clonotype came up many times. The antigen it binds to is not known. No base qualities exist here, and no much larger clone lies one base off it. The data belong to a study of T cells in Graves' hyperthyroidism and ophthalmopathy (dated by TCRdb to between 2018 and 2020). As for the study more broadly: Peripheral blood was sampled at the time of initial diagnosis, prior to any treatment. TCR V-J signatures able to tell the groups apart were searched for in a discovery cohort of 90 to 100 patients, of whom over 40 had Graves' ophthalmopathy and 55 to 60 had stable Graves' hyperthyroidism. Whether ophthalmopathy could be predicted prospectively was tested in an independent validation cohort made up of 18 to 20 hyperthyroidism patients plus 17 patients who later progressed to ophthalmopathy. The 95 to 100 discovery patients were divided at random into training and test sets in a 7:3 ratio. Thyroid tissue and blood T-cell repertoires from roughly six Graves' hyperthyroidism patients were also compared in the study. After blood sampling, hyperthyroidism patients were treated with methimazole at a starting dose of 30 mg daily, and ophthalmopathy patients were treated with high-dose intravenous methylprednisolone. The paper reports TCR Vbeta CDR3 sequencing of more than 120 peripheral blood samples: under 45 ophthalmopathy, under 85 hyperthyroidism and approximately 17 progressor patients. The study at large found these results: Blood samples also contained most of the expanded thyroid clonotypes (frequency above 0.001), which suggests that blood repertoires may reflect thyroid immune responses. In cross-validation, a model built on a 13 V-J signature told ophthalmopathy apart from stable hyperthyroidism with 87.88% sensitivity and roughly 81% specificity, and in testing the same model reached 80%/75%. In validation, the model predicted progression to ophthalmopathy with approximately 71% sensitivity and roughly 72% specificity, a median of about 6.7 months before onset. Sample size was not statistically predetermined, and blinding of investigators to group allocation was not performed.

Amplification of TCR beta CDR3 regions was carried out from RNA transcripts. For the first round of RT-PCR on the TCR CDR3, the HTBI primer set was used together with the Qiagen OneStep RT-PCR kit. A second multiplex PCR round built the libraries, followed by size selection and purification. Paired-end sequencing of the libraries was performed with 100 bp reads on an Illumina HiSeq2000. In the authors' own workflow: SOAPnuke was used to process the raw data, with reads discarded if the reads contained adapters or uncalled bases, had a mean Phred below 15, or lacked an exact constant-primer or identifier match. High-quality paired reads were merged using COPE v1.2.5, and each unique nucleotide sequence was defined as a clonotype. MiTCR v1.1 was used to align the clonotypes against IMGT TRBV, TRBD and TRBJ reference segments. The analysis included only V-J combinations with a frequency above 0.0001, which together covered approximately 99% of the repertoires. The TCS score was defined as F50 (clonal expansion) divided by E x V (chaos), with BLOSUM62-based TCRdist calculated between CDR3 peptides within each V-J. Welch's t-statistics and random forest reduced some 510 V-J features to fewer than 15, which were used in a naive Bayes classifier (R e1071). TCRdb reanalyzed the raw reads on its own, using fastp at Q25 for trimming and MiXCR for clone calling, and kept in-frame beta chains. Every entry covers one CDR3 protein and lists the most common genes and DNA from its rows. V and J calls and clone size were set by TCRdb, not the authors. This sample is represented by around 280,000 distinct CDR3 sequences; roughly an eighth of them were singletons. The top ten constitute 7.9% of the sample.

Graves' hyperthyroidism was defined as stable when no progression to ophthalmopathy occurred over 18 months of follow-up. Hyperthyroidism patients were newly diagnosed, with disease duration under 2 months, and aged 18 to 65 years. Exclusion was applied to patients with uncontrolled infections, other autoimmune diseases, pregnancy or lactation. Diagnoses were established on the basis of clinical symptoms, serum thyroxine and TRAb, thyroid ultrasound, and orbital computed tomography. Ficoll-Paque density gradient centrifugation was used to isolate PBMCs from 8 to 10 ml of fresh peripheral blood. Trizol reagent was used to extract total RNA, and RNA quality was then checked on an Agilent 2100 Bioanalyzer. Unmatched junction bases come to 10, with V trimmed by 5 bases and J by 7 bases. Spanning cysteine to phenylalanine, the CDR3 consists of 15 amino acids. Only CDR3 DNA is held: 45 bases, read in frame from base 1. Taken from the germline V gene, the CDR1 and CDR2 loops are MDHEN and SYDVKM.

The source material was blood. The sequence came from a woman between 40 and 55 years old with Graves' hyperthyroidism. The chain uses TRBV28 and TRBJ2-2; 7 nucleotides in the junction match TRBD1. CDR3 sequence: CASSKVAGGHGELFF. The base sequence is TGTGCCAGCAGTAAGGTGGCAGGGGGACACGGGGAGCTGTTTTTT.